This entry is about one T cell receptor beta chain. It has no known antigen specificity. Base qualities are missing; no much larger clone stands one base away. The sample comes from a study of shared clonotypes between healthy human individuals (dated by TCRdb to about 2020). Looking at the study overall: Three men and a couple of women, aged 18 to 49 years, made up the cohort. For each donor, CD4 naive and CD4 memory were each run on three plates, CD8 naive on two plates, and CD8 memory on one plate. To estimate repertoire size and how much clonotypes are shared between individuals, the study performed deep sequencing of blood TCR repertoires from 4 to 6 healthy adults. Libraries were prepared and TCR repertoires were sequenced by different laboratories using diverse techniques, in order to increase sequencing depth and limit assay-specific biases. Between about 0.94 and 8.9 billion PBMCs per donor were obtained by leukapheresis. Beyond this particular receptor, the publication reports: Because the study included only a small number of donors, the genetic and exposure-history diversity represented was limited. Pairwise subsampling led to the expectation that sequencing depth would affect the degree of clonotype sharing among donors. Naive subsets generally had larger estimated clonotype richness than memory subsets did. Even with the large sequencing depth, rarefaction of the sorted-subset datasets indicated that sequencing was incomplete. Across a handful of donors, approximately 5% of naive CD4, approximately 3.5% of naive CD8, roughly 2.3% of memory CD4, and approximately 0.42% of memory CD8 clonotypes were shared. Sampling was restricted to blood, and TCR repertoires in tissue are likely to differ from TCR repertoires in blood. Clonotypes shared by all four sorted-subset donors showed higher generation probabilities than non-shared clonotypes.

The donors were healthy, HIV-negative adults who had no recently reported acute infections or vaccinations. Every donor was a Caucasian adult residing in Nashville, Tennessee, USA. CD4+ T cells were enriched through magnetic negative selection, after which naive cells were positively selected on CD45RA and the remaining negative fraction served as the memory subset. Blood was collected by leukapheresis, and PBMCs were isolated by Ficoll-Histopaque density gradient centrifugation and then cryopreserved in liquid nitrogen vapor phase. Analytical flow cytometry was used to check the purity and quantity of each magnetically sorted T cell population. Genomic DNA was isolated from every sorted fraction and measured by UV absorbance on a Nanodrop 2000c. V and J are truncated by 7 bases and 7 bases respectively, leaving an intervening sequence of 11 bases. The CDR3 starts with the cysteine, ends with the phenylalanine, and has 12 residues. The only DNA kept is the CDR3, 36 bases in frame from the first base. CDR1 LNHDA and CDR2 SQIVND were looked up in the germline V gene (reference sequence).

Using the deep immunoSEQ assay, multiplex PCR amplified TCR CDR3 regions from genomic DNA. Extracted genomic DNA from each cell subset was spread evenly across all wells of several immunoSEQ 96-well plates, with each plate serving as a replicate. For sorted subsets, each replicate PCR was loaded with approximately 0.2 ug genomic DNA, equivalent to about 33,000 T cell genomes. Purified libraries were quantified with a Qubit 3.0 fluorometer, sized on a Bioanalyzer 2100, and re-quantified with the KAPA Library Quantification kit. Every immunoSEQ 96-well plate was sequenced on a separate single-read 150-cycle Illumina NextSeq 550 flow cell. From the authors' description of their analysis: The immunoSEQ output contained only junctional sequences without quality scores, so filtering could not match that applied to full-length reads. Sequences were annotated with PyIR, a Python wrapper for IgBLAST v1.9, and V/J genes and CDR3 were assigned using IMGT germline references. Reads were filtered out if the reads had weak V/J assignments (E-value above 1e-6), no CDR3, stop codons, out-of-frame junctions, or ambiguous translated residues. V3J clonotypes were defined by identical inferred V gene, J gene, and CDR3 amino acid sequence. Percentage overlap between repertoires was computed as shared unique clonotypes divided by the size of the smaller repertoire. Three approaches were used to assess repertoire richness: RTK rarefaction, the Chao1 estimator, and Recon v2.1 estimates of unobserved clonotypes. OLGA was used to compute generation probabilities for all TCRbeta clonotypes that the gDNA method yielded from four donors. TCRdb provides this immuneACCESS table in a form limited to in-frame rearrangements. Some clones are lacking; in checked studies, under half of them reflect an unresolved V gene, and why the rest are absent is not known. That table furnishes V, J and clone size, whereas the DNA furnished D and trimming. Present in this sample are more than 2 million clones, nearly 97% of which were seen just once. Roughly 0.13% of the sample goes to the ten largest clones.

Sequences were obtained from naive CD4+ T cells sorted from blood. The cell subset or site label here, explained by the study, means: CD45RA+ positively selected. This TCR was recovered from a man aged 18-30 years in good health. Recombination linked TRBV19 to TRBJ1-5; TRBD1 is possibly the D segment (5 matching bases). The nucleotide sequence is given as TGTGCCAGTAAGGGGCCCTCCCAGCCCCAGCATTTT. It codes for CASKGPSQPQHF.